The source of this T cell receptor (beta chain) is a study of shared clonotypes between healthy human individuals. Per the study methods: Junction-only sequences produced by ImmunoSEQ had no quality scores, so filtering differed. Here immunoSEQ multiplex PCR was the method, and the copy in TCRdb shows in-frame clones only, minus some. V and J calls and clone size are given by that table; D and trimming were obtained from the DNA. The sample lists about 2,100,000 clones, around 93% seen once, with around 1.7% in the top ten. Note on this clone: The antigen remains undetermined.

CD45RO negativity and positive selection for CCR7 defined naive CD8 cells, a population that excluded terminally differentiated effector memory CD45RA+ cells. Study-level findings and limits: Larger estimated richness was generally recorded for naive subsets relative to memory subsets.

The V end was cut by 4 bases, the J end by 7 bases, with 11 bases between. Germline CDR1 is MNHEY and CDR2 is SMNVEV (reference sequence). The CDR3 spans 13 residues. The sequence came from a man aged 18 to 30 in good health. Some clones in this sample may be carry-over from other donors' samples. The V gene is TRBV27, the J gene TRBJ2-1; D might be TRBD2 (5 bases). The sample taken for sequencing was naive CD8+ T cells from PBMCs. The CDR3 nucleotides read TGTGCCAGCAGTTCCCTAACTAGTAATGAGCAGTTCTTC. This gives the protein CASSSLTSNEQFF.